The clone carrying this T cell receptor (beta chain) was picked up one time. Its antigen is undetermined. The sample comes from a study of PD-1 blockade in mismatch repair-deficient tumors. In the study overall: Patients had about 13 mismatch repair-deficient cancer types and were previously treated and progressing. General observations from the study: Rapid post-treatment expansion, then contraction, generally preceding radiologic response, marked tumor-resident clones.

Assay: immunoSEQ multiplex PCR; the TCRdb copy retains only in-frame clones and omits some. The table has some 48,000 clones, 65% to 80% seen once. All patients were mismatch repair deficient, assessed by either PCR or immunohistochemistry. A few pembrolizumab responders had their TCRs sequenced. CDR1 SGHVS and CDR2 FNYEAQ come from the germline V gene. The CDR3 length is 15 residues. This receptor was taken from an adult with mismatch repair-deficient cancer. Here the sequenced sample was PBMCs, taken before pembrolizumab treatment. The V gene is TRBV7-6, the J gene TRBJ2-5, with D possibly matching TRBD1 (5 bases). The J call may be in error: the DNA end matches TRBJ2-7 better. The CDR3: CASSSYPDTSYEQYF. DNA of the CDR3: TGTGCCAGCAGCTCCTACCCGGACACGTCCTACGAGCAGTACTTC.